This T cell receptor beta chain stems from a study of T-cell memory formation after mild COVID-19. At the level of the study: Largely, the TCR clusters proved donor specific. General observations from the study: Researchers found some responding clones in pre-infection memory, a sign that cross-reactive memory joined. Clones shrinking from day 15 to 85 showed even CD4/CD8 mixes; later expanders tilted CD4+.

Germline CDR1 reads MGHRA; CDR2 reads YSYEKL. The CDR3 runs to 15 residues. Trimming shortened V by 6 bases and J by 6 bases, and 18 bases separated the two germline ends. A remark on this clonotype: Its antigen is currently unknown.

5'RACE primed at constant segments yielded TCR alpha and TCR beta cDNA libraries bearing sample barcodes and UMIs. TCRdb re-called the 5' RACE reads with MiXCR, one entry per CDR3 protein. This table holds hundreds of thousands of distinct CDR3 sequences, roughly 15% found once. Sequenced sample: PBMCs or a T cell subset sorted from them (not recorded which). The TCR was taken from a man in his late teens or twenties who had mild COVID-19 (a few samples of this study predate the infection). Cell type and time point are not known. V usage is TRBV4-1 and J usage is TRBJ2-1; D assignment may be TRBD1 or TRBD2 (6 bases each). CDR3 DNA: TGCGCCAGCAGGCCAGGGGCGGGACTGTTCAATGAGCAGTTCTTC. The encoded protein is CASRPGAGLFNEQFF.